A single sample is the source of the 18 T cell receptor beta chains below, sequenced in a study of CD8+ T cells in alopecia areata. RNA was isolated and reverse transcribed to cDNA, the sequencing template. Measured with immunoSEQ multiplex PCR; TCRdb has only the in-frame clones, and not every one. This table holds about 180,000 clones, approximately 70% found once. This sample comprised CD8+ T cells sorted from blood, obtained at week 0. The receptors were sampled from a human donor with alopecia areata.

This chain links TRBV5-6 with TRBJ2-3, with a tentative D call TRBD2 (6 bases). Trimming left V 3 bases short and J 1 base short, with 18 bases between. The V gene's germline CDR1 is SGHDT and CDR2 YYEEEE. The CDR3 covers 17 residues. The CDR3 DNA sequence: TGTGCCAGCAGCTCATTGGCCGTGGAGCGGGGCACAGATACGCAGTATTTT. Translating gives CASSSLAVERGTDTQYF.

This clone has a handful of counts. CDR3 sequence (DNA): TGTGCCAGCAGCTACACAGGGGCTTGGGGCTACACCTTC. Encoded protein: CASSYTGAWGYTF. The chain carries TRBV7-9 and TRBJ1-2, with TRBD1 matching 7 bases. Germline V CDR1 and CDR2: SEHNR, FQNEAQ (reference sequence). Unmatched junction bases numbered 7, after V lost 4 bases and J lost 8 bases. The CDR3 is 13 amino acids.

V and J are TRBV29-1 and TRBJ1-2; TRBD1 matches at 10 bases. The CDR3 covers 15 residues. Germline trimming cut 3 bases from V and 3 bases from J; bases unmatched to any gene: 7. Germline V gives CDR1 SQVTM, CDR2 ANQGSEA. The CDR3 nucleotides are TGCAGCGTTGAGGGGACAGGGGAAGAGGACTATGGCTACACCTTC. It specifies CSVEGTGEEDYGYTF.

This clone counts as medium-sized (0.01 to 0.1%). V is TRBV9 and J is TRBJ2-7; TRBD1 or TRBD2 may be the D gene (6 bases each). Per germline, CDR1 SGDLS and CDR2 YYNGEE. Trimming took off 3 bases at V and 0 bases at J, with 10 bases between the two ends. The CDR3 is 14 residues long. Here the CDR3 reads CASSGRDNSYEQYF. The CDR3 DNA reads as TGTGCCAGCAGCGGGAGGGACAACTCCTACGAGCAGTACTTC.

This clone was seen more than once but under ten times. The CDR3 nucleotides read TGCGCCAGCAGCGGGGGCTACGAGCAGTACTTC. It is translated as CASSGGYEQYF. The chain recombines TRBV4-1 with TRBJ2-7; D could derive from TRBD1 or TRBD2 (5 bases each). Trimming took off 5 bases at V and 3 bases at J, with 5 bases between the two ends. CDR1 and CDR2 (germline): MGHRA, YSYEKL. This CDR3 has 11 amino acids.

The rearrangement links TRBV27 to TRBJ2-1, with D hard to call. Germline lookup yields CDR1 MNHEY and CDR2 SMNVEV (reference sequence). The V end was cut by 2 bases, the J end by 3 bases, with 17 bases between. The CDR3 covers 17 residues. This chain's CDR3 is CASSLKEPETGYNEQFF. For the CDR3, the DNA is TGTGCCAGCAGTTTAAAGGAACCAGAGACCGGCTACAATGAGCAGTTCTTC.

This clone occurred a few times. This sequence joins TRBV25-1 and TRBJ1-6; 9 bases align to TRBD1. The germline V gene has CDR1 MGHDK and CDR2 SYGVNS. This CDR3 has 14 amino acids. V lost 6 bases to trimming and J lost 9 bases; unmatched junction nucleotides: 6. The CDR3 reads CASSWDRDSSPLHF. The CDR3 coding sequence is TGTGCCAGCAGCTGGGACAGGGATAGTTCACCCCTCCACTTT.

This clone was counted only a few times. V is TRBV5-8 and J is TRBJ1-2; 8 nucleotides line up with TRBD1. This CDR3 region has 14 residues. Germline V lookup: CDR1 SGHTS, CDR2 YDEGEE. V shed 4 bases, J shed 7 bases, and the junction held 9 bases outside the gene matches. The CDR3 coding sequence is TGTGCCAGCAGCACACGGACAGGGTACGGTGGCTACACCTTC. This translates into CASSTRTGYGGYTF.

A remark on this clone: The same CDR3 can be traced to other DNA sequences in this sample. The chain uses TRBV29-1 and TRBJ1-1; no definite D call. CDR3 size: 9 residues. Trimming left V 4 bases short and J 5 bases short, with 2 bases between. The germline V gene encodes CDR1 SQVTM and CDR2 ANQGSEA. The CDR3 DNA sequence: TGCAGCGTTGGGACTGAAGCTTTCTTT. It encodes CSVGTEAFF.

The chain links TRBV7-8 to TRBJ1-1, with TRBD1 matching 8 bases. Germline V CDR1 and CDR2: SGHVS, FQNEAQ. This CDR3 comprises 15 residues. Trimming at V came to 3 bases and at J to 5 bases, leaving 8 bases not matched to a gene. CDR3 bases: TGTGCCAGCAGCTTGAGGACAGGGATGGGTACTGAAGCTTTCTTT. It yields the protein CASSLRTGMGTEAFF.

The chain recombines TRBV29-1 with TRBJ1-1; no definite D call. CDR1 is SQVTM, CDR2 ANQGSEA, per germline. CDR3 length equals 11 residues. The V end was cut by 5 bases, the J end by 4 bases, with 8 bases between. The CDR3 protein is CSVLVSTEAFF. The CDR3 coding sequence is TGCAGCGTTTTGGTTAGCACTGAAGCTTTCTTT.

This chain links TRBV6-5 with TRBJ1-2, with 10 positions matching TRBD1. Germline values: CDR1 MNHEY, CDR2 SVGAGI. J gave up 7 bases and V 6 bases, and 11 bases lay outside the gene matches. This CDR3 has 15 residues. The CDR3 here is CASRRRDRGVGGYTF. For the CDR3, the DNA is TGTGCCAGCAGGCGACGGGACAGGGGAGTAGGTGGCTACACCTTC.

The chain is built from TRBV30 and TRBJ1-1; D unresolved. V was trimmed by 1 base and J by 1 base, leaving 4 bases between them. CDR1 is GTSNPN, CDR2 SVGIG, per germline (reference sequence). The CDR3 runs to 12 residues. CDR3 region: CAWSESNTEAFF. The CDR3 DNA follows: TGTGCCTGGAGTGAATCGAACACTGAAGCTTTCTTT.

The chain is built from TRBV19 and TRBJ2-2; D remains unclear. The germline V gene encodes CDR1 LNHDA and CDR2 SQIVND (reference sequence). The CDR3 has 16 residues. V was cut by 2 bases and J by 6 bases, with 16 bases left in between. The CDR3 coding sequence is TGTGCCAGTAGTATACCCGGATTACAATACGCCGGGGAGCTGTTTTTT. Translated, it gives CASSIPGLQYAGELFF.

The chain employs TRBV2 and TRBJ1-1; D ambiguous. Germline V gives CDR1 SNHLY, CDR2 FYNNEI. Trimming took 5 bases from V and 1 from J, leaving 11 bases between them. The CDR3 loop spans 14 amino acids. CDR3 protein: CASSPRRTNTEAFF. CDR3 nucleotide sequence: TGTGCCAGCAGTCCTCGACGGACGAACACTGAAGCTTTCTTT.

This chain links TRBV4-1 with TRBJ2-4, with TRBD2 as a possible D gene (6 bases). This CDR3 is built from 18 residues. V lost 3 bases, J lost 0 bases, and 18 bases lay in between. Germline V lookup: CDR1 MGHRA, CDR2 YSYEKL. DNA of the CDR3: TGCGCCAGCAGCCATCCCCCGGGAGAGGAATTAGCCAAAAACATTCAGTACTTC. As protein: CASSHPPGEELAKNIQYF.

The V gene is TRBV12-5, the J gene TRBJ2-4; 8 bases map to TRBD1. J gave up 8 bases and V 6 bases, and 9 bases lay outside the gene matches. Per the germline V gene, CDR1 is LGHNT and CDR2 is FRNRAP. The CDR3 length is 14 residues. The CDR3 bases are TGTGCTAGTGGACTGGACAGGGTTGGTTACATTCAGTACTTC. Translation gives CASGLDRVGYIQYF.

The chain uses TRBV29-1 and TRBJ1-2; possible D gene TRBD1, 5 bases. Germline-derived CDR1 and CDR2 are SQVTM and ANQGSEA. There are 13 residues in the CDR3. The V end was cut by 6 bases, the J end by 3 bases, with 14 bases between. DNA of the CDR3: TGCAGCGTGCCGGGCCTCAGGGACTATGGCTACACCTTC. The encoded protein is CSVPGLRDYGYTF. Full variable domain (remainder filled in from reference TRBV29-1 and TRBJ1-2): SAVISQKPSRDICQRGTSLTIQCQVDSQVTMMFWYRQQPGQSLTLIATANQGSEATYESGFVIDKFPISRPNLTFSTLTVSNMSPEDSSIYLCSVPGLRDYGYTFGSGTRLTVV.